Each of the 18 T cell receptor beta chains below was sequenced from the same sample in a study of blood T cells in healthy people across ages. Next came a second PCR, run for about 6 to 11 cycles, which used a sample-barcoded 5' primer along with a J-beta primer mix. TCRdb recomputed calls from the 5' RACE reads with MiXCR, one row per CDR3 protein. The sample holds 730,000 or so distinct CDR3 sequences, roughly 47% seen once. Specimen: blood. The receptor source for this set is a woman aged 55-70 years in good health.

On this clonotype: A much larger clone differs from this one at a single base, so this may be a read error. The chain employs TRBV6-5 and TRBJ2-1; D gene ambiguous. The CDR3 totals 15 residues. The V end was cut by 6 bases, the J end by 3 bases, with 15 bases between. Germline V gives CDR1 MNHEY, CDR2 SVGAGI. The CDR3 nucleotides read TGTGCCAGCAGCCCCGCTGGGCTAATCTACAATGAGCAGTTCTTC. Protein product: CASSPAGLIYNEQFF.

The CDR3 protein is CASGYFGEQYF. The DNA of the CDR3 is TGTGCCAGCGGGTATTTTGGCGAGCAGTACTTC. The chain carries TRBV19 and TRBJ2-7; no reliable D call. Trimming pared 9 bases from V and 6 bases from J, leaving 12 bases between. The germline CDR1 and CDR2 sequences are LNHDA and SQIVND (reference sequence). The CDR3 spans 11 residues.

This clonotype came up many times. In DNA, the CDR3 is TGTGCCATCCAGGGGGGGACACAAGAGACCCAGTACTTC. It is translated as CAIQGGTQETQYF. The chain has TRBV25-1 and TRBJ2-5; D possibly uses TRBD1 or TRBD2 (7 bases each). Germline values: CDR1 MGHDK, CDR2 SYGVNS. This CDR3 comprises 13 residues. Trimming removed 10 bases at V and 2 bases at J, with 14 bases between.

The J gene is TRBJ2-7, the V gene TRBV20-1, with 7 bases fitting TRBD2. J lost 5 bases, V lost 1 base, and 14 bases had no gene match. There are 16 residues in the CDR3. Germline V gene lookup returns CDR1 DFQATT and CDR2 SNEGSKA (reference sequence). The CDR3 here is CSARVSTGLVLDEQYF. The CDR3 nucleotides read TGCAGTGCTAGAGTTTCCACTGGACTAGTCTTGGACGAGCAGTACTTC.

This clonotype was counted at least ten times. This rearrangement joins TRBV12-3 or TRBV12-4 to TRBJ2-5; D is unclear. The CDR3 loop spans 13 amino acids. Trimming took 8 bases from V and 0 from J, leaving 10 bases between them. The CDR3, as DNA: TGTGCCAGCTCCCGAACAGACCAAGAGACCCAGTACTTC. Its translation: CASSRTDQETQYF.

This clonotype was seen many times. This CDR3 is CASSLERGGGNEQFF. The CDR3 nucleotides read TGTGCCAGCAGCTTAGAAAGAGGAGGAGGGAATGAGCAGTTCTTC. The chain has TRBV7-6 and TRBJ2-1; D might be TRBD2 (6 bases). The CDR3 consists of 15 residues. The V gene's germline CDR1 is SGHVS and CDR2 FNYEAQ. V was pared by 1 base and J by 7 bases, with 14 bases between.

The CDR3: CASSLASGVGDTQYF. CDR3 DNA: TGTGCCAGCAGCTTAGCTAGCGGGGTGGGGGATACGCAGTATTTT. The chain recombines TRBV7-2 with TRBJ2-3; 8 bases map to TRBD2. The junction had 5 bases not matched to a gene; V was cut back by 0 bases and J by 6 bases. The germline gives CDR1 SGHTA, CDR2 FQGNSA. There are 15 residues in the CDR3. Full variable domain (rest looked up from reference TRBV7-2 and TRBJ2-3): GAGVSQSPSNKVTEKGKDVELRCDPISGHTALYWYRQSLGQGLEFLIYFQGNSAPDKSGLPSDRFSAERTGGSVSTLTIQRTQQEDSAVYLCASSLASGVGDTQYFGPGTRLTVL.

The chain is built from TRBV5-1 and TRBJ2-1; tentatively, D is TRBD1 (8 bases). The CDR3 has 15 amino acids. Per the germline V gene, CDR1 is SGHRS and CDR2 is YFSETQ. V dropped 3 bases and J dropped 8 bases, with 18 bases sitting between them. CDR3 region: CASSSTDTGGDEQFF. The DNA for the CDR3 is TGCGCCAGCAGCTCTACCGACACAGGGGGGGATGAGCAGTTCTTC.

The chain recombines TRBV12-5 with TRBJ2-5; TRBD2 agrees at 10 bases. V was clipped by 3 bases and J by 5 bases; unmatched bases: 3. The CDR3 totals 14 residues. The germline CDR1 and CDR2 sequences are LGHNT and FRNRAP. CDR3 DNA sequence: TGTGCTAGTGGTTTTAGCGGGGGGACGGAGACCCAGTACTTC. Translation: CASGFSGGTETQYF.

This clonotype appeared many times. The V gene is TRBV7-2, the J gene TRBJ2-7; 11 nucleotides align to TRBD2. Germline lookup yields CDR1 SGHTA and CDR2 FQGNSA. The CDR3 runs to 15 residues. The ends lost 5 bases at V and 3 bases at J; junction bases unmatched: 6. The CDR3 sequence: CASSQGLADFYEQYF. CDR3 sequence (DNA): TGTGCCAGCAGCCAGGGACTAGCGGATTTCTACGAGCAGTACTTC.

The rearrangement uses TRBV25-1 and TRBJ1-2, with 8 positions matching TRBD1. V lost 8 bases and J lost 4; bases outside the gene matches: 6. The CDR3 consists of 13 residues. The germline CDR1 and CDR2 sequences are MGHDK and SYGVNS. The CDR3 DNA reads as TGTGCCAGCTCGGAACAGGGGGGCTATGGCTACACCTTC. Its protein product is CASSEQGGYGYTF.

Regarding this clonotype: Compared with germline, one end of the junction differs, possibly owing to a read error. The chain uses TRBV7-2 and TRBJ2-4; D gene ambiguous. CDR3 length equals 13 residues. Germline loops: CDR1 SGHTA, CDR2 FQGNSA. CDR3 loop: CASSGPTNNIQYF. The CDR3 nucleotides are TGTGCCAGCAGCGGCCCCACCAATAACATTCAGTACTTC.

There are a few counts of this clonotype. In DNA, the CDR3 is TGCAGCGTTGCCGGGACAGGGACTAGCAATCAGCCCCAGCATTTT. Protein sequence: CSVAGTGTSNQPQHF. This chain uses TRBV29-1 with TRBJ1-5, with 9 positions matching TRBD1. CDR1 is SQVTM and CDR2 is ANQGSEA in the germline V gene. The J segment lost 0 bases and the V segment lost 4 bases, leaving 4 bases of the junction unmatched. The length of the CDR3 is 15 residues.

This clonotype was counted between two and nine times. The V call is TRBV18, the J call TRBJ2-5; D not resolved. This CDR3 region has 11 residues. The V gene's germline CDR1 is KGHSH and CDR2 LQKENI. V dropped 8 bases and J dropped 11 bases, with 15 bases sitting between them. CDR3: CASKNDNEQYF. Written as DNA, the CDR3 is TGTGCCAGCAAGAACGACAATGAGCAGTACTTC. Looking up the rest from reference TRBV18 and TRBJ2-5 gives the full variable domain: NAGVMQNPRHLVRRRGQEARLRCSPMKGHSHVYWYRQLPEEGLKFMVYLQKENIIDESGMPKERFSAEFPKEGPSILRIQQVVRGDSAAYFCASKNDNEQYFGPGTRLLVL.

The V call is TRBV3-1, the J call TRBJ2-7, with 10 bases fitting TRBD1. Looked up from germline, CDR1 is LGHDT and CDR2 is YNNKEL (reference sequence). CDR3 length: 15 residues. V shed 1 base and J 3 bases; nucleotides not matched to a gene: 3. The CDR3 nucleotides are TGTGCCAGCAGCCAAGCTTGGACAGGGGGCTACGAGCAGTACTTC. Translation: CASSQAWTGGYEQYF.

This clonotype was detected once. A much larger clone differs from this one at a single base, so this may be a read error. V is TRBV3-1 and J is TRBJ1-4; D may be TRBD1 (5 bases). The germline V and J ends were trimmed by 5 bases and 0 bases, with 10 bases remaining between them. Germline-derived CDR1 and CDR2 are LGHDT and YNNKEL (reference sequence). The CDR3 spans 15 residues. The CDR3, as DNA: TGTGCCAGCAGCTCCCCGACAGCAACTAATGAAAAACTGTTTTTT. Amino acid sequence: CASSSPTATNEKLFF.

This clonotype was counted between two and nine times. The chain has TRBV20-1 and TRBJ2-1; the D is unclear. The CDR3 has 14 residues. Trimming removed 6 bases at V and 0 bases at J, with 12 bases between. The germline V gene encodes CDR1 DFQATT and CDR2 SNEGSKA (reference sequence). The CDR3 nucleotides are TGCAGTGCCCCCCGAGCCAGCTCCTACAATGAGCAGTTCTTC. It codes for CSAPRASSYNEQFF.

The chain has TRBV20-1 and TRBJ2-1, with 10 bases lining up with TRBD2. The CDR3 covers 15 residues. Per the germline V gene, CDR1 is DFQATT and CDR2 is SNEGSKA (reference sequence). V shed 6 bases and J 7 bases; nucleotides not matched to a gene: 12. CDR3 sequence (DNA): TGCAGTGCCCGCCACGCTAGCGGGAGAGAAAATGAGCAGTTCTTC. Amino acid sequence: CSARHASGRENEQFF.